This T cell receptor beta chain was sequenced during a study of blood T cell repertoires in COVID-19. Study-level information: COVID-19 samples, acute and convalescent, were from the United States, Italy and Spain.

Categorization into cohorts depended on clinical history that participants reported. Losses at the gene ends were 8 bases for V and 3 bases for J; bases not matched to a gene: 9. The CDR3 length is 14 residues. Germline assignment: CDR1 MDHEN and CDR2 SYDVKM. Original processing methods: Estimation of nucleated cell counts relied on the amplification of reference gene primers. Repertoires were generated with immunoSEQ multiplex PCR, while TCRdb's copy carries only in-frame clones and drops some. V and J calls and clone size come straight from that table; D and trimming were deduced from the DNA. The sample has some 300,000 clones, around 89% seen once.

Sequencing was carried out using PBMCs or T cells enriched from blood (not recorded which). The sequence derives from a woman aged 18-29 years with acute COVID-19. This sequence joins TRBV28 and TRBJ2-7; 8 nucleotides agree with TRBD2. For the CDR3, the DNA is TGTGCCAGCTGCCCCCCTAGCGGGCTCTACGAGCAGTACTTC. Protein product: CASCPPSGLYEQYF.